The entry that follows covers one T cell receptor beta chain sequence. This specimen comes from a study of blood T cell repertoires in COVID-19. Study-level information: Researchers got acute and convalescent COVID-19 samples from the United States, Italy and Spain.

The V end lost 4 bases, the J end lost 1 base, and 14 bases lay between the germline ends. The CDR3 spans 16 residues. Germline-derived CDR1 and CDR2 are LNHDA and SQIVND (reference sequence). Sequenced by immunoSEQ multiplex PCR; TCRdb stores in-frame clones only, minus some. The table shows over 200,000 clones, with around nine tenths occurring only once. The material sequenced was peripheral blood. The chain links TRBV19 to TRBJ1-5, with D maybe TRBD1 (5 bases). The receptor was derived from a man aged 40-49 years who had recovered from COVID-19. Written as DNA, the CDR3 is TGTGCCAGTAGTAATTCAGGGCTGAGGAGCAATCAGCCCCAGCATTTT. This translates into CASSNSGLRSNQPQHF.